The clone carrying this T cell receptor (beta chain) was counted between two and nine times. From the 5' RACE reads, TCRdb called clonotypes with MiXCR, one entry per CDR3 protein. The sample has roughly 280,000 distinct CDR3 sequences, 8% to 9% seen once. This entry comes from a study of T-cell memory formation after mild COVID-19. Trimming cost V 1 base and J 2 bases, with 6 bases left between them. Germline V lookup: CDR1 SGHKS, CDR2 YYEKEE (reference sequence). The CDR3 has 13 residues. The sample was PBMCs or a T cell subset sorted from them (not recorded which). The sequence was obtained from a young man who had mild COVID-19 (a few samples of this study predate the infection). Cell type and time point are not known. V is TRBV5-5 and J is TRBJ1-1, with D unclear. The CDR3 DNA follows: TGTGCCAGCAGCTTGTACTTAAACACTGAAGCTTTCTTT. It is translated as CASSLYLNTEAFF.